These 13 T cell receptor beta chains came from one sample sequenced in a study of T cells in Graves' hyperthyroidism and ophthalmopathy. Amplification targeted TCR beta CDR3 regions from RNA transcripts. First-round RT-PCR with HTBI primers amplified the TCR CDR3 region. In TCRdb, the multiplex PCR reads were re-called with MiXCR into one record per CDR3 protein. Here the sample spans about 400,000 distinct CDR3 sequences, about 14% being singletons. The sequenced sample consisted of blood. The receptors originated from a young woman with Graves' ophthalmopathy.

This clonotype has ten or more counts. This sequence joins TRBV4-1 and TRBJ1-4; 7 bases match TRBD1. V was clipped by 3 bases and J by 7 bases; unmatched bases: 11. The germline V gene has CDR1 MGHRA and CDR2 YSYEKL. The length of the CDR3 is 16 residues. CDR3: CASSQTTRGQREKLFF. The CDR3 coding sequence is TGCGCCAGCAGCCAGACCACGCGGGGACAGCGTGAAAAACTGTTTTTT.

The chain couples TRBV5-5 to TRBJ2-2, with 8 bases fitting TRBD1. Losses at the gene ends were 3 bases for V and 7 bases for J; bases not matched to a gene: 11. The CDR3 consists of 16 residues. The germline V gene has CDR1 SGHKS and CDR2 YYEKEE (reference sequence). CDR3 residues: CASSWMTGAVGGELFF. The CDR3 DNA follows: TGTGCCAGCAGCTGGATGACAGGGGCGGTGGGCGGGGAGCTGTTTTTT.

This clonotype showed up many times. This rearrangement joins TRBV30 to TRBJ1-4; 9 bases agree with TRBD1. Germline-derived CDR1 and CDR2 are GTSNPN and SVGIG (reference sequence). The CDR3 is made up of 17 amino acids. J lost 7 bases, V lost 3 bases, and 15 bases had no gene match. CDR3 DNA sequence: TGTGCCTGGAGACCCACAGGGGGCGCCTGGTTGGGTGAAAAACTGTTTTTT. Its translation is CAWRPTGGAWLGEKLFF.

The table lists this clonotype with a few counts. A much larger clone differs by one base, so this may be a read error. V usage is TRBV28 and J usage is TRBJ1-5; D unclear. Germline CDR1 MDHEN, CDR2 SYDVKM. The ends were cut back, 7 bases at V and 4 bases at J, with 8 bases in the middle. This CDR3 has 12 residues. Written as DNA, the CDR3 is TGTGCCAGCATATTCCCTAATCAGCCCCAGCATTTT. The encoded protein is CASIFPNQPQHF.

This clonotype was detected ten times or more. The CDR3 region has the DNA TGTGCCAGCAGCTTAGAGGCGTCGGGCGGGGACACAGATACGCAGTATTTT. Its translation is CASSLEASGGDTDTQYF. This chain connects TRBV11-2 to TRBJ2-3, with D maybe TRBD2 (6 bases). This CDR3 spans 17 amino acids. The V gene lost 0 bases and the J gene lost 2 bases, with 15 bases spanning the gap. Germline CDR1 SGHAT, CDR2 FQNNGV.

In this sample, this clonotype turned up many times. This sequence joins TRBV20-1 and TRBJ1-6; 9 bases align to TRBD1. This CDR3 is built from 15 residues. V shed 3 bases, J shed 8 bases, and the junction held 8 bases outside the gene matches. Germline V lookup: CDR1 DFQATT, CDR2 SNEGSKA (reference sequence). CDR3 coding DNA: TGCAGTGCTAGGACAGGGGGACTACGATATTCACCCCTCCACTTT. Translating gives CSARTGGLRYSPLHF.

Ten or more counts support this clonotype. J is TRBJ1-1 and V is TRBV30; 9 bases are shared with TRBD1. Trimming removed 4 bases from V and 11 bases from J; junction bases left unmatched: 11. The CDR3 sequence is 13 residues long. Germline CDR1 reads GTSNPN; CDR2 reads SVGIG (reference sequence). The CDR3 DNA follows: TGTGCCTGGAAGACAGGGGGTACCCCTGTTGCTTTCTTT. It yields the protein CAWKTGGTPVAFF.

This clonotype was seen at least ten times. This rearrangement joins TRBV2 to TRBJ1-5; D not resolved. The CDR3 covers 15 residues. Between the trimmed V and J ends, which lost 3 bases and 0 bases, there was a span of 9 bases. CDR1 is SNHLY and CDR2 is FYNNEI in the germline V gene. The CDR3 bases are TGTGCCAGCAGTGAGTCGAGGGCTAGCAATCAGCCCCAGCATTTT. Protein: CASSESRASNQPQHF.

This clonotype was recorded at least ten times. The chain links TRBV27 to TRBJ1-4; no clear D. The V gene lost 0 bases and the J gene lost 4 bases, with 6 bases spanning the gap. The CDR3 has 14 amino acids. The V gene's germline CDR1 is MNHEY and CDR2 SMNVEV (reference sequence). CDR3 DNA: TGTGCCAGCAGTTTATCAGGTTTTAATGAAAAACTGTTTTTT. It translates to CASSLSGFNEKLFF.

V gene TRBV6-4 combines with J gene TRBJ1-1; D remains ambiguous. This CDR3 has 13 amino acids. Deletions cut 10 bases from V and 3 bases from J, with 15 bases between. CDR1 is MRHNA and CDR2 is SNTAGT in the germline V gene. CDR3 DNA sequence: TGTGCCACCGGAGGGATTTACGACACTGAAGCTTTCTTT. It translates to CATGGIYDTEAFF.

There are many counts of this clonotype. The CDR3 DNA is TGTGCCAGCAGGAGGGGGGGACCCTACAATGAGCAGTTCTTC. Encoded protein: CASRRGGPYNEQFF. This chain uses TRBV27 with TRBJ2-1, with D maybe TRBD2 (7 bases). Germline CDR1 and CDR2: MNHEY and SMNVEV (reference sequence). Trimming stripped 6 bases from V and 2 bases from J, with 11 bases between. This CDR3 comprises 14 residues.

This sequence joins TRBV19 and TRBJ1-2, with a possible D match to TRBD1 (5 bases). Between the trimmed V and J ends, which lost 7 bases and 5 bases, there was a span of 11 bases. The CDR3 totals 12 residues. The V gene's germline CDR1 is LNHDA and CDR2 SQIVND (reference sequence). In DNA form, the CDR3 reads TGTGCCAGTACCCGGACAAAGTATGGCTACACCTTC. It translates to CASTRTKYGYTF.

This clonotype was detected ten times or more. The chain employs TRBV19 and TRBJ2-1, with a possible D match to TRBD1 (5 bases). Germline V gene data show CDR1 as LNHDA and CDR2 as SQIVND (reference sequence). The V gene lost 0 bases and the J gene lost 3 bases, with 15 bases spanning the gap. The CDR3 is made up of 17 amino acids. The CDR3 DNA reads TGTGCCAGTAGTATAGACACTCAGGGTCCCTACTACAATGAGCAGTTCTTC. It yields the protein CASSIDTQGPYYNEQFF.